The 30 T cell receptor beta chains presented below share a single source sample, sequenced in a study of T-cell memory formation after mild COVID-19. TCRdb reprocessed the 5' RACE reads with MiXCR, giving one entry per CDR3 protein. In the table there are about 560,000 distinct CDR3 sequences, under 20% of which are singletons. Material for sequencing was PBMCs or a T cell subset sorted from them (not recorded which). Every receptor here comes from an adult woman who had mild COVID-19 (a few samples of this study predate the infection). Cell type and time point are not known.

This clonotype was seen only a few times. V gene TRBV11-3 combines with J gene TRBJ2-4; D is perhaps TRBD2 (6 bases). Per the germline V gene, CDR1 is SGHNT and CDR2 is YENEEA. Trimming pared 5 bases from V and 1 base from J, leaving 12 bases between. The CDR3 covers 15 residues. CDR3 nucleotides: TGTGCCAGCAGCCCCCGTCGGGGGGCCAAAAACATTCAGTACTTC. This encodes CASSPRRGAKNIQYF.

This clonotype was seen a handful of times. The chain uses TRBV2 and TRBJ1-5, with 11 bases identical to TRBD1. The CDR3 is made up of 15 amino acids. V dropped 6 bases and J dropped 6; count of bases not matched to a gene: 7. Germline loops: CDR1 SNHLY, CDR2 FYNNEI. The CDR3 protein is CASSGQGATPQPQHF. The DNA for the CDR3 is TGTGCCAGCAGCGGACAGGGGGCGACCCCTCAGCCCCAGCATTTT.

The rearrangement joins TRBV4-1 to TRBJ1-4, with D tentatively TRBD1 (5 bases). The V and J ends lost 1 base and 1 base respectively, with 7 bases between them. The CDR3 length is 15 residues. Germline CDR1 MGHRA, CDR2 YSYEKL. The DNA for the CDR3 is TGCGCCAGCAGCCAAGCAGGGAGAACTAATGAAAAACTGTTTTTT. This sequence encodes CASSQAGRTNEKLFF.

This clonotype was detected only a few times. The chain combines TRBV7-6 with TRBJ2-5, with 9 bases identical to TRBD1. With V trimmed by 2 bases and J by 4 bases, 2 bases remained unmatched. Germline assignment: CDR1 SGHVS and CDR2 FNYEAQ. This CDR3 spans 14 amino acids. CDR3 amino acids: CASSLRTGVETQYF. CDR3 in DNA: TGTGCCAGCAGCTTAAGGACAGGGGTAGAGACCCAGTACTTC.

This clonotype was seen at least ten times. The chain combines TRBV7-3 with TRBJ2-3; 10 bases align to TRBD2. Per germline, CDR1 SGHTA and CDR2 FQGTGA. V lost 0 bases to trimming and J lost 7 bases; unmatched junction nucleotides: 7. This CDR3 comprises 16 residues. DNA of the CDR3: TGTGCCAGCAGCTTAACGCTAGCGGGAGTGGAGAATACGCAGTATTTT. It yields the protein CASSLTLAGVENTQYF. Full variable domain (rest looked up from reference TRBV7-3 and TRBJ2-3): GAGVSQTPSNKVTEKGKYVELRCDPISGHTALYWYRQSLGQGPEFLIYFQGTGAADDSGLPNDRFFAVRPEGSVSTLKIQRTERGDSAVYLCASSLTLAGVENTQYFGPGTRLTVL.

This clonotype was found a few times. V is TRBV27 and J is TRBJ2-1; tentatively, D is TRBD1 (7 bases). Trimming left V 6 bases short and J 7 bases short, with 13 bases between. Per germline, CDR1 MNHEY and CDR2 SMNVEV (reference sequence). This CDR3 comprises 13 residues. The DNA for the CDR3 is TGTGCCAGCAGAACCCAGGGGGGTAATGAGCAGTTCTTC. This encodes CASRTQGGNEQFF.

This clonotype was counted once. The chain combines TRBV7-7 with TRBJ2-3; D is perhaps TRBD2 (6 bases). V lost 5 bases to trimming and J lost 3 bases, with 15 bases between them. Germline CDR1 reads SSHAT; CDR2 reads FNYEAQ (reference sequence). The CDR3 covers 15 residues. CDR3: CASSPGVGGTDTQYF. In nucleotides, the CDR3 is TGTGCCAGCAGCCCAGGAGTGGGGGGAACAGATACGCAGTATTTT. The whole variable domain, filled in from reference TRBV7-7 and TRBJ2-3, reads GAGVSQSPRYKVTKRGQDVTLRCDPISSHATLYWYQQALGQGPEFLTYFNYEAQPDKSGLPSDRFSAERPEGSISTLTIQRTEQRDSAMYRCASSPGVGGTDTQYFGPGTRLTVL.

The chain uses TRBV30 and TRBJ1-1; unclear D gene. Per the germline V gene, CDR1 is GTSNPN and CDR2 is SVGIG (reference sequence). The CDR3 has 18 residues. V gave up 0 bases and J gave up 0 bases, with 20 bases separating them. CDR3 sequence reads: CAWSVSRRVSTMNTEAFF. CDR3 nucleotides: TGTGCCTGGAGTGTATCTCGTCGAGTCAGTACGATGAACACTGAAGCTTTCTTT.

This clonotype was counted between two and nine times. The chain joins TRBV20-1 to TRBJ2-3; the D gene is possibly TRBD2 (6 bases). Germline CDR1 DFQATT, CDR2 SNEGSKA (reference sequence). Trimming took 3 bases from V and 1 from J, leaving 11 bases between them. CDR3 length: 14 residues. The CDR3 loop is CSARLASGTDTQYF. Written as DNA, the CDR3 is TGCAGTGCTAGGTTAGCTAGCGGCACAGATACGCAGTATTTT.

This chain joins TRBV12-3 or TRBV12-4 and TRBJ2-7, with TRBD2 identical over 9 bases. V trimming: 3 bases; J trimming: 2 bases; junction bases outside the gene matches: 5. CDR3 length: 15 amino acids. The CDR3 bases are TGTGCCAGCAGTTTTTCTGCGGGGGGGACCTACGAGCAGTACTTC. Amino acids: CASSFSAGGTYEQYF.

The J gene is TRBJ2-7, the V gene TRBV27; D may match TRBD1 or TRBD2 (6 bases each). The CDR3 totals 13 residues. Germline assignment: CDR1 MNHEY and CDR2 SMNVEV (reference sequence). Deletions cut 2 bases from V and 6 bases from J, with 11 bases between. As DNA, the CDR3 is TGTGCCAGCAGTTTACCACAGGGAGGCGAGCAGTACTTC. This translates into CASSLPQGGEQYF.

This clonotype was counted between two and nine times. The chain employs TRBV7-2 and TRBJ2-1; TRBD1 might be the D (5 bases). The CDR3 runs 13 residues. Germline CDR1 SGHTA, CDR2 FQGNSA. The V and J ends lost 3 bases and 9 bases respectively, with 12 bases between them. The CDR3, as DNA: TGTGCCAGCAGCTTGGACATTCTTAGTGAGCAGTTCTTC. It translates to CASSLDILSEQFF.

The chain recombines TRBV14 with TRBJ1-4; the D is unclear. CDR1 is SGHDN, CDR2 FVKESK, per germline. The germline V and J ends were trimmed by 0 bases and 4 bases, with 18 bases remaining between them. This CDR3 has 18 amino acids. The DNA for the CDR3 is TGTGCCAGCAGCCAAGATCCGTCGCCAGGCCCCCTTAATGAAAAACTGTTTTTT. This encodes CASSQDPSPGPLNEKLFF.

This clonotype came up a few times. The V call is TRBV7-8, the J call TRBJ2-1, with 13 positions matching TRBD2. The CDR3 has 15 residues. CDR1 is SGHVS and CDR2 is FQNEAQ in the germline V gene. J was trimmed by 10 bases and V by 5 bases; bases with no gene match: 8. CDR3 nucleotide sequence: TGTGCCAGCAGCCCCGGGACTAGCGGGGTCCCCGAGCAGTTCTTC. Amino acids: CASSPGTSGVPEQFF.

The rearrangement joins TRBV11-2 to TRBJ2-3, with D perhaps TRBD1 or TRBD2 (5 bases each). Germline loops: CDR1 SGHAT, CDR2 FQNNGV. The CDR3 contains 15 residues. Between the trimmed V and J ends, which lost 4 bases and 6 bases, there was a span of 17 bases. The CDR3 bases are TGTGCCAGCAGCTCCTCACCGACTAAGGGGGATACGCAGTATTTT. This gives the protein CASSSSPTKGDTQYF.

The gene calls are TRBV30 and TRBJ1-1, with D possibly matching TRBD1 (5 bases). V dropped 2 bases and J dropped 3 bases, with 13 bases sitting between them. The CDR3 is 14 residues long. Germline assignment: CDR1 GTSNPN and CDR2 SVGIG (reference sequence). CDR3 bases: TGTGCCTGGAGTCTTGTGATGGGGCACACTGAAGCTTTCTTT. Protein product: CAWSLVMGHTEAFF.

The chain is built from TRBV12-3 or TRBV12-4 and TRBJ2-1; D may match TRBD1 or TRBD2 (5 bases each). V lost 1 base and J 5 bases, leaving 15 bases between the germline ends. The CDR3 has 16 amino acids. The CDR3 region is CASSLGGQGRNNEQFF. The CDR3, as DNA: TGTGCCAGCAGTTTAGGAGGGCAGGGTAGGAACAATGAGCAGTTCTTC.

This clonotype has a handful of counts. The rearrangement uses TRBV20-1 and TRBJ1-1, with no clear D. V lost 6 bases to trimming and J lost 2 bases, with 7 bases between them. In germline, CDR1 is DFQATT, CDR2 SNEGSKA (reference sequence). The CDR3 totals 11 residues. CDR3 DNA: TGCAGTGCCCCAGTTAACACTGAAGCTTTCTTT. Its protein product is CSAPVNTEAFF.

This clonotype was observed a few times. This chain joins TRBV7-9 and TRBJ1-1; D remains ambiguous. This CDR3 contains 16 residues. Looked up from germline, CDR1 is SEHNR and CDR2 is FQNEAQ (reference sequence). Trimming removed 1 base from V and 0 bases from J, with 12 bases in between. The chain's CDR3 is CASSLGVGLMNTEAFF. DNA of the CDR3: TGTGCCAGCAGCTTAGGTGTCGGACTGATGAACACTGAAGCTTTCTTT.

The CDR3 loop reads CASSLSVAGSYNEQFF. DNA for the CDR3: TGTGCCAGCAGCTTATCAGTAGCGGGGTCCTACAATGAGCAGTTCTTC. The rearrangement joins TRBV7-6 to TRBJ2-1; 8 nucleotides agree with TRBD2. CDR3 length equals 16 residues. V was clipped by 2 bases and J by 1 base; unmatched bases: 4. Germline V gene lookup returns CDR1 SGHVS and CDR2 FNYEAQ.

The V call is TRBV5-6, the J call TRBJ2-4; the D gene is possibly TRBD2 (6 bases). Germline V lookup: CDR1 SGHDT, CDR2 YYEEEE. Trimming stripped 1 base from V and 7 bases from J, with 12 bases between. The CDR3 extends over 14 amino acids. The CDR3 loop is CASSLWGDGNIQYF. The CDR3 region has the DNA TGTGCCAGCAGCTTGTGGGGGGATGGTAACATTCAGTACTTC.

V and J are TRBV27 and TRBJ1-2; 8 bases fit TRBD1. From germline, CDR1 is MNHEY and CDR2 SMNVEV (reference sequence). V shed 3 bases, J shed 5 bases, and the junction held 5 bases outside the gene matches. CDR3 length: 14 residues. CDR3: CASSLARGLYGYTF. In DNA, the CDR3 is TGTGCCAGCAGTTTGGCCAGGGGGCTTTATGGCTACACCTTC.

This clonotype has a handful of counts. The V and J genes are TRBV18 and TRBJ1-1; possible D gene TRBD1, 6 bases. CDR3 length: 17 residues. Germline-derived CDR1 and CDR2 are KGHSH and LQKENI. Trimming stripped 4 bases from V and 1 base from J, with 19 bases between. CDR3 protein: CASSLQGPPSPNTEAFF. The CDR3 DNA sequence: TGTGCCAGCTCACTTCAGGGGCCGCCCTCGCCGAACACTGAAGCTTTCTTT.

The J gene is TRBJ2-3, the V gene TRBV27; 10 bases map to TRBD2. V shed 4 bases and J 4 bases; nucleotides not matched to a gene: 8. Germline V gene sequence: CDR1 MNHEY, CDR2 SMNVEV (reference sequence). This CDR3 region has 16 residues. The CDR3 nucleotides read TGTGCCAGCAGTTACGAAGCGGGAGGGCCGGCAGATACGCAGTATTTT. Residues: CASSYEAGGPADTQYF.

This CDR3 reads CASSSDRRPSYEQYF. The DNA of the CDR3 is TGTGCCAGCAGCTCGGACAGGCGCCCTTCCTACGAGCAGTACTTC. The chain carries TRBV5-6 and TRBJ2-7; TRBD1 agrees at 7 bases. This CDR3 comprises 15 residues. Germline V gene lookup returns CDR1 SGHDT and CDR2 YYEEEE. J was trimmed by 1 base and V by 3 bases; bases with no gene match: 7.

This clonotype was observed a few times. The gene calls are TRBV2 and TRBJ2-2; D is uncertain. This CDR3 is 15 amino acids long. V lost 5 bases and J lost 4, with 14 bases in between. Looked up from germline, CDR1 is SNHLY and CDR2 is FYNNEI. The CDR3 DNA reads TGTGCCAGCAGTCGAAACGGGCTGGGCACCGGGGAGCTGTTTTTT. Translating it yields CASSRNGLGTGELFF.

This clonotype was counted many times. This chain connects TRBV20-1 to TRBJ2-7; TRBD1 might be the D (6 bases). The germline V gene encodes CDR1 DFQATT and CDR2 SNEGSKA (reference sequence). The V and J ends lost 5 bases and 3 bases respectively, with 17 bases between them. The length of the CDR3 is 14 residues. The CDR3 protein is CSAYPGHTNYEQYF. DNA for the CDR3: TGCAGTGCTTATCCGGGACACACAAACTACGAGCAGTACTTC.

This clonotype was seen a handful of times. CDR3 in amino acids: CASSYSSSRGDTEAFF. CDR3 DNA sequence: TGTGCCAGCAGTTACTCCTCTAGCAGGGGAGACACTGAAGCTTTCTTT. The rearrangement uses TRBV6-2 or TRBV6-3 and TRBJ1-1; weak D call: TRBD1 (6 bases). Germline CDR1 and CDR2: MNHEY and SVGEGT. V was clipped by 0 bases and J by 3 bases, with 14 bases between them. This CDR3 spans 16 amino acids.

A note on this clonotype: The junction differs from germline at one of its ends, possibly a read error. The chain combines TRBV5-1 with TRBJ2-5, with 13 bases matching TRBD2. Germline V gene sequence: CDR1 SGHRS, CDR2 YFSETQ. CDR3 length: 15 residues. This chain's CDR3 is CASSWTSGGQETKYF. The CDR3 DNA reads as TGCGCCAGCAGCTGGACTAGCGGGGGACAAGAGACCAAGTACTTC.

This clonotype was seen a handful of times. J is TRBJ2-7 and V is TRBV19, with 7 nucleotides matching TRBD2. Germline loops: CDR1 LNHDA, CDR2 SQIVND (reference sequence). J lost 2 bases, V lost 6 bases, and 7 bases had no gene match. The CDR3 has 14 amino acids. The CDR3 DNA sequence: TGTGCCAGTAGGTCTAGCGGCGGGGCCTACGAGCAGTACTTC. This encodes CASRSSGGAYEQYF.